The 4 T cell receptor beta chains below all came from one sample that was sequenced in a study of blood T cell repertoires in COVID-19. Clones were sequenced by immunoSEQ multiplex PCR, and TCRdb holds only the in-frame ones, with some missing. The sample holds 220,000 or so clones, around 88% seen once. The sequenced sample was PBMCs or T cells enriched from blood (not recorded which). The receptors stem from a woman in her forties or fifties with acute COVID-19.

This chain joins TRBV9 and TRBJ1-2, with 8 bases lining up with TRBD1. The CDR3 totals 15 residues. V shed 0 bases and J 4 bases; nucleotides not matched to a gene: 5. Germline V CDR1 and CDR2: SGDLS, YYNGEE. The CDR3 DNA reads as TGTGCCAGCAGCGTAGGAGGACAGGGCGTCTATGGCTACACCTTC. Amino acid sequence: CASSVGGQGVYGYTF.

The genes are TRBV27 and TRBJ2-2; perhaps TRBD1 as D (7 bases). CDR3 length equals 18 residues. Germline CDR1 is MNHEY and CDR2 is SMNVEV (reference sequence). V was shortened by 5 bases and J by 3 bases, with 22 bases between the two germline ends. As DNA, the CDR3 is TGTGCCAGCAGTCCGACCCCCCTAACAGGGGACTACACCGGGGAGCTGTTTTTT. Translation gives CASSPTPLTGDYTGELFF.

The chain recombines TRBV7-9 with TRBJ1-2, with no clear D. Per germline, CDR1 SEHNR and CDR2 FQNEAQ (reference sequence). The ends were cut back, 3 bases at V and 8 bases at J, with 16 bases in the middle. This CDR3 comprises 14 residues. The CDR3: CASSFGREAGGYTF. DNA of the CDR3: TGTGCCAGCAGCTTTGGGCGCGAGGCGGGAGGCTACACCTTC. Filled out from reference TRBV7-9 and TRBJ1-2, the complete variable domain reads DTGVSQNPRHKITKRGQNVTFRCDPISEHNRLYWYRQTLGQGPEFLTYFQNEAQLEKSRLLSDRFSAERPKGSFSTLEIQRTEQGDSAMYLCASSFGREAGGYTFGSGTRLTVV.

The V call is TRBV7-6, the J call TRBJ1-1; 8 bases map to TRBD1. Trimming took 3 bases from V and 0 from J; bases not matched to a gene: 9. The CDR3 extends over 17 amino acids. In germline, CDR1 is SGHVS, CDR2 FNYEAQ. The CDR3 DNA reads as TGTGCCAGCAGCTTCCGCCGGGACAGGATGATGAACACTGAAGCTTTCTTT. This translates into CASSFRRDRMMNTEAFF.